The T cell receptor (beta chain) under discussion was sequenced for a study of blood T cell repertoires in COVID-19 (TCRdb year 2020). General notes on the study: Samples covering the acute and convalescent phases of COVID-19 were provided by collaborators in the United States, Italy and Spain. The material from the prospective study consisted of cDNA or gDNA derived from T cells, B-cell-depleted T cells, or PBMCs. The dataset comprised deeply sampled blood TCRbeta repertoires from subjects exposed to, actively infected with, or recovered from COVID-19. The repertoires were released in a freely available public database meant as a resource for research on the immune response to SARS-CoV-2. The samples were drawn from the first 160 participants of the ongoing ImmuneRACE study and from 950 to 1,500 subjects provided by 6 global collaborators. Sample metadata almost always included a de-identified subject ID, COVID-19 status, age in years and sex. Where available, HLA class I and class II types were obtained from metadata supplied by the sample provider rather than from assay-based typing.

The immunoSEQ Assay, a bias-controlled multiplex PCR, was used to amplify TCRbeta CDR3 regions from genomic DNA. Per the authors' processing: The number of nucleated cells in each sample was estimated from the amplification of reference gene primers within the assay. To quantify the absolute abundance of each unique TCRbeta CDR3 rearrangement, sequence reads were collapsed and filtered. For each sample, productive Simpson clonality was calculated as the square root of Simpson's diversity index over productive rearrangements. Not all clones reach the TCRdb copy of this immuneACCESS table, which keeps in-frame sequences only. Checked studies attribute under half of the gap to unresolved V genes and leave the rest unexplained. V and J calls and clone size are those listed in that table; D and trimming were worked out from the DNA. The sample contains about 77,000 clones, 80% of them found a single time. The leading ten clones occupy around 5% of the sample.

Overall study results and their limits: How much clinical and demographic metadata was included differed by source and by participant, and the metadata was provided uncurated.

Note on this clone: This receptor's antigen is unknown. It has no much larger one-base neighbor in the sample; base qualities were not kept.

The CDR3 numbers 15 residues from cysteine through phenylalanine. Kept here is only the CDR3 DNA, which spans 45 bases and is read in frame from base 1. Trimming takes 2 bases off V and 3 bases off J; junction bases not matched to a gene: 1. Via the germline V gene (reference sequence), CDR1 is MNHNY and CDR2 SVGAGI. Whole blood was collected in K2EDTA tubes by collaborating institutions according to the institutions' own protocols. For TCRbeta analysis, collaborators shipped samples in one of three forms: frozen whole blood, isolated PBMCs, or DNA extracted from either of those sample types. Material: peripheral blood. The sequence joins TRBV6-6 to TRBJ1-5; 10 bases in the junction line up with TRBD1. This clonotype was obtained from an older woman with acute or convalescent COVID-19. CDR3 protein: CASSYGTGDNQPQHF. Here is the DNA: TGTGCCAGCAGTTACGGGACAGGGGACAATCAGCCCCAGCATTTT.